The source of this T cell receptor (beta chain) is a study of control samples from healthy donors and cancer patients. Here immunoSEQ multiplex PCR was the method, and the copy in TCRdb shows in-frame clones only, minus some. The data hold approximately 140,000 clones, with roughly 92% observed a single time. The source of this sequence is a man aged 25 to 45 in good health. The sample taken for sequencing was blood.

Here the CDR3 reads CASSPGGPLSPGELFF. The CDR3 nucleotides read TGTGCCAGCAGTCCGGGAGGGCCTCTCTCTCCCGGGGAGCTGTTTTTT. The V gene is TRBV9, the J gene TRBJ2-2; 8 nucleotides align to TRBD2. Germline V lookup: CDR1 SGDLS, CDR2 YYNGEE. This CDR3 spans 16 amino acids. Germline trimming cut 5 bases from V and 6 bases from J; bases unmatched to any gene: 12.